These T cell receptor beta chains were read from a single sample in a study of T cells in Graves' hyperthyroidism and ophthalmopathy. A single record per CDR3 protein comes from TCRdb applying MiXCR to the multiplex PCR reads. Counted here are fewer than 350,000 distinct CDR3 sequences, roughly an eighth occurring once; the ten biggest clones make up approximately 7.9%. Sample: blood. The receptors shown here come from a middle-aged woman with Graves' hyperthyroidism. Both conserved end residues are part of each CDR3. Clone sizes are given selectively: once, few, many, or a class where the clone is expanded.

15	TRBV11-2	TRBJ2-7	many	CASSRGLADSYEQYF
17	TRBV18	TRBJ2-3	NA	CASSPRGTSGGTDTQYF
14	TRBV14	TRBJ2-3	NA	CASRRTSGTDTQYF
13	TRBV6-1	TRBJ2-3	many	CASSKSSTDTQYF
12	TRBV12-3/TRBV12-4	TRBJ2-7	NA	CASGDWGGEQYF
14	TRBV19	TRBJ1-5	few	CASSIDGEGQPQHF
14	TRBV11-2	TRBJ2-1	many	CASSRTGSDNEQFF
13	TRBV2	TRBJ1-1	many	CATQGYRDTEAFF
13	TRBV10-3	TRBJ1-5	many	CAISEDRASPQHF
12	TRBV20-1	TRBJ2-7	many	CSASPWNYEQYF
18	TRBV14	TRBJ1-2	many	CASSQLWQGRDVSYGYTF
14	TRBV25-1	TRBJ1-2	many	CASSEFTANYGYTF
16	TRBV3-1	TRBJ2-7	many	CASSQGLAGPVGEQYF
13	TRBV7-2	TRBJ2-7	many	CASSKLAGAEQYF
16	TRBV29-1	TRBJ2-1	few	CSVEDLQGGNYNEQFF
12	TRBV11-2	TRBJ2-3	many	CASSPLGDTQYF
13	TRBV18	TRBJ2-3	NA	CASSPQNTDTQYF
14	TRBV4-1	TRBJ2-3	many	CASSQSATEDTQYF
14	TRBV6-5	TRBJ1-6	NA	CASSYGLTNSPLHF
16	TRBV28	TRBJ2-1	many	CASSIPRGATGNEQFF
15	TRBV9	TRBJ2-7	few	CASSVEGGQLYEQYF
14	TRBV11-2	TRBJ2-7	many	CASSQLLATYEQYF
13	TRBV30	TRBJ2-3	many	CAWSRSSTDTQYF
18	TRBV24-1	TRBJ2-7	many	CATSGGRDRVIKPSEQYF
14	TRBV7-8	TRBJ2-7	NA	CASSFRDSAYEQYF
15	TRBV7-2	TRBJ2-1	many	CASSQGLPSYNEQFF
15	TRBV4-1	TRBJ1-1	NA	CASSQGDRGRAEAFF
12	TRBV28	TRBJ1-2	many	CASSQTGVGYTF
13	TRBV20-1	TRBJ1-5	NA	CSVPTGGAQPQHF
12	TRBV5-6	TRBJ1-5	many	CASSFAGQPQHF
21	TRBV6-1	TRBJ1-5	few	CASSPGGPRDRGFRGNQPQHF
12	TRBV7-2	TRBJ1-5	many	CASSYLHQPQHF
13	TRBV3-1	TRBJ2-3	many	CASSLTSLDTQYF
14	TRBV11-2	TRBJ1-2	many	CASSFVRGNYGYTF
14	TRBV6-1	TRBJ2-1	many	CASSEDSEYNEQFF
16	TRBV6-1	TRBJ2-3	many	CASSDYHRAGTDTQYF
16	TRBV12-3/TRBV12-4	TRBJ1-4	NA	CASTTPQRQGDEKLFF
14	TRBV19	TRBJ2-1	many	CASMVGKRLGEQFF
17	TRBV14	TRBJ1-1	many	CASSLSGGVNWNTEAFF
14	TRBV4-1	TRBJ2-5	NA	CASSQAAGGETQYF
15	TRBV28	TRBJ2-5	NA	CATRKGLATQESQYF
13	TRBV6-1	TRBJ1-2	NA	CASSPLYGYGYTF
13	TRBV7-9	TRBJ1-4	few	CASRAGLGEKLFF
14	TRBV25-1	TRBJ2-1	few	CASSEEGAYNEQFF
17	TRBV12-3/TRBV12-4	TRBJ2-2	many	CASIALGDRGGTGELFF
16	TRBV5-1	TRBJ2-5	many	CASSPAAGGPSETQYF
15	TRBV5-8	TRBJ1-2	many	CASSLSPRTGGGYTF
15	TRBV6-1	TRBJ1-3	many	CASITGTAPGNTIYF
13	TRBV27	TRBJ2-1	many	CASSYGSRNEQFF
13	TRBV12-3/TRBV12-4	TRBJ2-3	NA	CASLIWDTDTQYF
13	TRBV2	TRBJ2-5	once	CASMGGNQETQYF
12	TRBV9	TRBJ1-6	NA	CASSPLKSPLHF
17	TRBV4-1	TRBJ1-6	few	CASSQEISRAGNSPLHF
14	TRBV9	TRBJ2-5	once	CASSVGEIQETQYF
15	TRBV6-1	TRBJ1-2	many	CASSYGTGGKSGYTF